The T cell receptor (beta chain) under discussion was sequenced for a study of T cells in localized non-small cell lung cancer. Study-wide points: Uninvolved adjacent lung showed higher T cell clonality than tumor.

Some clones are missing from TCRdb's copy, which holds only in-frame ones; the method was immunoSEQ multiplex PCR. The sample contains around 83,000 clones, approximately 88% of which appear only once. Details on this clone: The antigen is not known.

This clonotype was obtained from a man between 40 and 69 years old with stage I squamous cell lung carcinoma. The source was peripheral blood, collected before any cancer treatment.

This chain's CDR3 is CASSVGDGTYEQYF. In DNA, the CDR3 is TGTGCCAGCAGCGTAGGGGACGGCACCTACGAGCAGTACTTC. The gene calls are TRBV9 and TRBJ2-7, with D perhaps TRBD1 or TRBD2 (5 bases each). This CDR3 has 14 residues. Germline V lookup: CDR1 SGDLS, CDR2 YYNGEE. Trimming pared 0 bases from V and 2 bases from J, leaving 9 bases between.